The TCR beta chain under discussion was sequenced for a study of B cell selection in AIRE deficiency (dated by TCRdb to 2018 to 2020). In terms of the full investigation: Researchers compared the TCRbeta repertoires of sorted blood CD4+ conventional T cells and regulatory T cells from AIRE-deficient patients with the corresponding repertoires from healthy controls. The TCR-sequenced cohort comprised about 5 AIRE-deficient APECED patients and about 5 healthy control donors. What the study reported, not specific to this receptor: Shared Treg sequences had shorter CDR3s, reflecting a bias toward rearrangements with few non-templated nucleotide insertions. Only TCRbeta chains were sequenced, and roughly 40% of the Treg sequences shared among healthy donors were also detected in healthy Tconv cells, possibly owing to differing TCRalpha chains. Tconv and Treg cells from AIRE-deficient patients showed TCRBV gene usage, CDR3 length and TCR diversity similar to those of healthy donors. Roughly 30% of the Treg TCRbeta sequences shared among healthy donors were found in patient Tconv cells, which suggests that Treg-biased clones were diverted into the Tconv compartment. Of approximately 4,000 shared Treg TCRbeta sequences, 30% to 40% were shared only among healthy donors and around 10% only among patients, suggesting less efficient Treg selection without AIRE.

Conventional CD4 T cells were sorted as CD4+CD127+ cells. Control samples were obtained from healthy donors who were not related to the patients. Sorting of Tconv and Treg cells intended for TCRbeta sequencing was performed on a FACSAria flow cytometer. Sorted cells were collected into 5-ml round-bottom polystyrene tubes, and dry cell pellets were frozen at -80°C before sequencing. TCRbeta chain sequencing was performed with the immunoSEQ platform. On the authors' methods: Approximately 100,000 distinct in-frame TCRbeta sequences from patients and just over 1.3x10^5 from healthy donors were obtained from pooled conventional T cell repertoires. Treg TCRbeta sequences found in two or more individuals were defined as public, and these public Treg TCRbeta sequences were then searched for in Tconv repertoires. To test for differences between groups, Mann-Whitney U tests with Bonferroni-Dunn correction were run in GraphPad Prism 7.03. The table comes from immuneACCESS by way of TCRdb, which keeps in-frame sequences with V and J called. Part of the clones is missing from these tables; in studies checked, under half for an unresolved V gene and the rest for unknown reasons. That table is the source of V, J and clone size, and D and trimming were worked out from the DNA. A total of roughly 25,000 clones appear in this sample, 95% of them only once. The ten biggest clones cover less than 0.25% of the sample.

Note on this clone: No antigen is known for it. No qualities accompany the bases; no much larger clone lies one base away.

This TCR derives from a human donor in good health. Material: CD4+CD127+ conventional T cells sorted from PBMCs.

The CDR3 loop reads CASSTHQGQGKPQHF. The DNA sequence is given as TGTGCCAGCAGCACCCACCAAGGACAGGGAAAACCCCAGCATTTT. The sequence joins TRBV7-8 to TRBJ1-5; 8 bases in the middle match TRBD1. Looking up the germline V gene yields CDR1 SGHVS and CDR2 FQNEAQ. The CDR3 runs 15 amino acids, cysteine and phenylalanine included. The retained sequence is limited to the CDR3, 45 bases, with the frame set at the first base. Here V drops 5 bases and J drops 10 bases, and the junction holds 13 bases not matched to any gene.